This TCR beta chain was recorded in a study of T cells in Graves' hyperthyroidism and ophthalmopathy. Graves' hyperthyroidism is called stable when ophthalmopathy does not progress within 18 months. This clonotype was picked up many times. The antigen is undetermined. Findings and caveats of the study: Before onset, by a median of about six months, the model predicted ophthalmopathy. A model of 13 V-J features distinguished ophthalmopathy from stable hyperthyroidism.

The ends lost 0 bases at V and 4 bases at J; junction bases unmatched: 4. From germline, CDR1 is SGHTA and CDR2 FQGNSA. CDR3 length equals 16 residues. TCR beta CDR3 regions were amplified from RNA. HTBI primers were employed in a first-round RT-PCR of the TCR CDR3. TCRdb analysed the multiplex PCR reads with MiXCR anew, one entry per CDR3 protein. The repertoire includes approximately 320,000 distinct CDR3 sequences, 16% of them detected once, and roughly 31% sits in the top ten. The TCR comes from a man aged 30 to 39 with Graves' hyperthyroidism. This chain connects TRBV7-2 to TRBJ2-1, with TRBD2 matching 9 bases. The sample consisted of blood. In DNA form, the CDR3 reads TGTGCCAGCAGCTTAGCGCGGACTAGCGTATACAATGAGCAGTTCTTC. Translated, it gives CASSLARTSVYNEQFF.